The sequence of this TCR beta chain was determined in a study of T cell changes during pregnancy in multiple sclerosis. Assay used: immunoSEQ multiplex PCR; TCRdb lists only in-frame clones, some missing. The sample lists some 40,000 clones, roughly 94% seen once, with approximately 1.6% in the top ten. In germline, CDR1 is MDHEN, CDR2 SYDVKM. The CDR3 is 14 residues long. Trimming removed 2 bases at V and 7 bases at J, with 14 bases between. The source material was peripheral blood, sampled in the third trimester of pregnancy. V and J are TRBV28 and TRBJ1-1; D might be TRBD1 (5 bases). The clonotype was recovered from a female donor with multiple sclerosis, enrolled in a pregnancy study. The chain's CDR3 is CASSLGPGYHEAFF. In nucleotides, the CDR3 is TGTGCCAGCAGTTTAGGTCCAGGGTACCATGAAGCTTTCTTT.